This T cell receptor beta chain originates from a study of beta chain features in type 1 diabetes. The isolated RNA, all of it, was reverse transcribed, so expressed TCRB transcripts were what got sequenced. The average output of naive, central memory and regulatory T cell samples was approximately 3.6 million reads. Measured with immunoSEQ multiplex PCR; TCRdb has only the in-frame clones, and not every one. The profile shows under 950,000 clones, roughly a sixth of them singletons. Regarding the study as a whole: Patients' naive, central memory and regulatory TCRB repertoires appeared more alike than those of healthy donors.

Concerning this clone: Its cognate antigen is unknown.

The V and J ends lost 3 bases and 7 bases, in that order; junction bases with no gene match: 4. CDR1 MGHDK and CDR2 SYGVNS come from the germline V gene. The CDR3 has 15 amino acids. The receptor comes from a woman aged 18-30 years in good health. The sample taken for sequencing was naive CD4+ T cells from blood. J is TRBJ1-6 and V is TRBV25-1; TRBD1 aligns across 9 bases. In DNA form, the CDR3 reads TGTGCCAGCAGTGAGGACAGGGGCTGGAATTCACCCCTCCACTTT. Its translation is CASSEDRGWNSPLHF. The full variable domain, rest sourced from reference TRBV25-1 and TRBJ1-6, is EADIYQTPRYLVIGTGKKITLECSQTMGHDKMYWYQQDPGMELHLIHYSYGVNSTEKGDLSSESTVSRIRTEHFPLTLESARPSHTSQYLCASSEDRGWNSPLHFGNGTRLTVT.